The clone carrying this T cell receptor beta chain has a single count. The data derive from a study of T cells after posttransplantation cyclophosphamide. The CDR3 has 13 amino acids. The V gene end was trimmed by 5 bases and the J gene end by 5 bases; junction bases not matched to a gene: 4. The germline V gene encodes CDR1 SGHVS and CDR2 FNYEAQ. Repertoires were generated with immunoSEQ multiplex PCR, while TCRdb's copy carries only in-frame clones and drops some. The table lists some 16,000 clones, 85% of them singletons, with 25% to 30% in the top ten. Controls had myeloablative marrow grafts with methotrexate and calcineurin inhibitor, sampled at 1 year.

The rearrangement uses TRBV7-6 and TRBJ2-5; 8 positions match TRBD2. This receptor was obtained from a female patient in her late teens or twenties who received an allogeneic stem cell transplant from an unrelated donor, was CMV-positive, and had acute and chronic GVHD. Some T cells could come from the graft donor. This material consisted of PBMCs, taken after allogeneic stem cell transplant with calcineurin inhibitor and methotrexate. CDR3 DNA sequence: TGTGCCAGCAGCCGGGGGGGTTGGGAGACCCAGTACTTC. Its translation: CASSRGGWETQYF.